This T cell receptor beta chain is from a study of CD8 T cells in ankylosing spondylitis (dated by TCRdb to about 2017). Background on the whole study: To find TCR variants linked to disease, the study profiled T cell receptor beta repertoires in ankylosing spondylitis patients and healthy donors. The full study cohort comprised about 23 ankylosing spondylitis patients and some 100 healthy donors. Samples of peripheral blood were taken, and for ankylosing spondylitis patients, synovial fluid was collected as well.

Study-level results and caveats: Some motif variants had previously been reported in the synovial fluid and blood of reactive arthritis patients, which suggests shared mechanisms of disease initiation. The disease-linked clones were reported as significantly enriched in matched synovial fluid samples from ankylosing spondylitis patients. The disease-linked clones had a CD8+ phenotype and were found at relatively low frequencies in peripheral blood. A TCR beta motif of fewer than 10 highly homologous amino acid variants appeared characteristic of blood from ankylosing spondylitis patients.

CDR1 and CDR2 were assigned from the germline V gene (reference sequence) as MNHEY and SMNVEV. V was cut back by 2 bases and J by 4 bases, leaving a gap of 14 bases between them. From the cysteine up to the phenylalanine, the CDR3 has a length of 15 residues. CDR3 DNA is the only sequence kept; it has 45 bases, read in frame from the first base. This clonotype was counted only a few times. Its target antigen remains unknown. Within one base of it there is no much larger clone, and no base qualities were kept. Sequencing used an Illumina HiSeq 2500. Quantitative 5'-RACE with molecular barcodes was used to prepare TCR beta libraries. In the source study's methods: Disease-linked TCR variants were identified with a new computational method built on a probabilistic model of VDJ rearrangement. The raw public reads went through TCRdb reprocessing: fastp at Q25, MiXCR clone calling, in-frame beta chains kept. For every CDR3 protein sequence, its rows merge into one entry that carries the most common genes and DNA. These V and J calls are TCRdb output, not the study's own analysis. This sample lists approximately 400,000 distinct CDR3 sequences; roughly a quarter were detected once. The ten top clones hold under 0.9% of the sample.

The V and J segments used are TRBV27 and TRBJ2-5, with an unclear D gene assignment. Sequences were obtained from blood, either unsorted or a sorted T cell fraction (not recorded which). This receptor was identified in a male donor with ankylosing spondylitis. The bases read TGTGCCAGCAGTTTAAGAGATATGGATGGAGAGACCCAGTACTTC. This yields the protein CASSLRDMDGETQYF.